This T cell receptor beta chain was sequenced for a study of T cell responses to AZD1222 COVID-19 vaccine. Overall study results and limits: Scientists sampled the repertoires only once the peak T cell response had passed. A mostly white British donor set with more females was recruited, and clonal diversity was possibly underestimated. As reported, nearly half of all spike-specific TCRs target variant regions that are unmutated. Only a handful of AZD1222 recipients, several in all, had baseline seropositivity.

The CDR3 spans 14 residues. V dropped 4 bases and J dropped 1; count of bases not matched to a gene: 2. Germline CDR1 is SGHTA and CDR2 is FQGNSA. Measured with immunoSEQ multiplex PCR; TCRdb has only the in-frame clones, and not every one. The table lists under 200,000 clones, more than 75% of them singletons, with more than 25% in the top ten. This clone was detected only a few times. Antigen unknown. Sequenced here: peripheral blood, sampled 28 days after the second AZD1222 dose. The clonotype comes from an adult who received the AZD1222 COVID-19 vaccine. V gene TRBV7-2 combines with J gene TRBJ1-1, with 8 bases fitting TRBD1. CDR3 DNA sequence: TGTGCCAGCAGCTGGGACAGGCGGAACACTGAAGCTTTCTTT. Its translation is CASSWDRRNTEAFF.